Shown below are 10 T cell receptor beta chains from a single sample sequenced in a study of monozygotic twins with cystic fibrosis. Generated by immunoSEQ multiplex PCR, the TCRdb table keeps only in-frame clones and is missing some. The sample consists of over 30,000 clones, 90% to 95% of them appearing once. Sequenced sample: blood. These receptors all stem from a boy between 2 and 15 years old with cystic fibrosis.

V gene TRBV6-6 combines with J gene TRBJ2-2, with 9 bases aligning to TRBD1. Germline V lookup: CDR1 MNHNY, CDR2 SVGAGI (reference sequence). This CDR3 contains 16 residues. V dropped 2 bases and J dropped 5; count of bases not matched to a gene: 6. The CDR3 DNA reads TGTGCCAGCAGTTACGTACAGGGGGCTGGGACCGGGGAGCTGTTTTTT. This codes for CASSYVQGAGTGELFF.

This clone was observed a single time. The J gene is TRBJ2-4, the V gene TRBV7-2; the D is unclear. The CDR3 is made up of 12 amino acids. Deletions cut 1 base from V and 8 bases from J, with 6 bases between. CDR1 is SGHTA and CDR2 is FQGNSA in the germline V gene. This CDR3 is CASSLEVDIQYF. For the CDR3, the DNA is TGTGCCAGCAGCTTAGAAGTGGACATTCAGTACTTC.

This sequence joins TRBV2 and TRBJ1-5, with D unresolved. The V end lost 5 bases, the J end lost 2 bases, and 7 bases lay between the germline ends. The CDR3 contains 13 residues. The germline V gene has CDR1 SNHLY and CDR2 FYNNEI. This chain's CDR3 is CASSPTGNQPQHF. CDR3 nucleotide sequence: TGTGCCAGCAGTCCAACGGGCAATCAGCCCCAGCATTTT.

This chain links TRBV9 with TRBJ1-1; the D is unclear. V lost 1 base to trimming and J lost 1 base, with 11 bases between them. The germline V gene has CDR1 SGDLS and CDR2 YYNGEE. The CDR3 is 15 amino acids. The CDR3 nucleotides read TGTGCCAGCAGCGTATCTAGTCGGACGAACACTGAAGCTTTCTTT. Protein: CASSVSSRTNTEAFF.

The J gene is TRBJ1-4, the V gene TRBV6-5; no firm D call. The germline V and J ends were trimmed by 3 bases and 0 bases, with 8 bases remaining between them. Germline V lookup: CDR1 MNHEY, CDR2 SVGAGI. The CDR3 is 15 amino acids. CDR3: CASSYLDATNEKLFF. CDR3 nucleotides: TGTGCCAGCAGTTATCTCGATGCAACTAATGAAAAACTGTTTTTT.

This sequence joins TRBV27 and TRBJ2-5, with TRBD2 matching over 8 bases. CDR3 length: 15 residues. Trimming removed 3 bases from V and 4 bases from J; junction bases left unmatched: 7. Germline V gene sequence: CDR1 MNHEY, CDR2 SMNVEV (reference sequence). This CDR3 is CASSFQAGVGETQYF. The CDR3 DNA sequence: TGTGCCAGCAGTTTCCAAGCGGGGGTCGGAGAGACCCAGTACTTC.

The CDR3 DNA reads TGCGCCAGCAGCTTGGACCCGCAGGGCAGCCGGACTGAAGCTTTCTTT. Translated, it gives CASSLDPQGSRTEAFF. V gene TRBV5-1 combines with J gene TRBJ1-1; D perhaps matches TRBD1 (5 bases). Germline values: CDR1 SGHRS, CDR2 YFSETQ. V gave up 0 bases and J gave up 5 bases, with 17 bases separating them. The CDR3 extends over 16 amino acids. The entire variable domain, with the rest obtained from reference TRBV5-1 and TRBJ1-1, is as follows: KAGVTQTPRYLIKTRGQQVTLSCSPISGHRSVSWYQQTPGQGLQFLFEYFSETQRNKGNFPGRFSGRQFSNSRSEMNVSTLELGDSALYLCASSLDPQGSRTEAFFGQGTRLTVV.

The chain employs TRBV18 and TRBJ2-3, with 8 bases fitting TRBD1. In germline, CDR1 is KGHSH, CDR2 LQKENI. The V segment lost 8 bases and the J segment 3 bases; nucleotides outside the gene matches: 13. This CDR3 contains 16 residues. The CDR3 spells CASRLQQGVGTDTQYF. The DNA of the CDR3 is TGTGCCAGCCGACTTCAACAGGGGGTTGGGACAGATACGCAGTATTTT.

This clone occurred a few times. The chain links TRBV27 to TRBJ1-1; 8 nucleotides line up with TRBD1. Germline V gene data show CDR1 as MNHEY and CDR2 as SMNVEV (reference sequence). With 2 bases clipped from V and 4 bases from J, the junction kept 3 bases outside the gene matches. CDR3 length: 14 amino acids. This chain's CDR3 is CASSLQGAGTEAFF. CDR3 DNA sequence: TGTGCCAGCAGTTTACAGGGGGCAGGCACTGAAGCTTTCTTT.

The sample holds a few counts of this clone. The chain recombines TRBV6-5 with TRBJ1-2, with TRBD1 as a possible D gene (6 bases). The V and J ends lost 0 bases and 8 bases respectively, with 7 bases between them. CDR1 is MNHEY and CDR2 is SVGAGI in the germline V gene. This CDR3 comprises 12 residues. In nucleotides, the CDR3 is TGTGCCAGCAGTTACTCGGGACACGGCTACACCTTC. Translated: CASSYSGHGYTF.